One and the same sample provided the 30 T cell receptor beta chains below, sequenced in a study of cytomegalovirus exposure and HLA in healthy donors. PCR employed 60 Vbeta and 13 Jbeta primers. Clones were read by immunoSEQ multiplex PCR, and TCRdb kept only the in-frame ones, dropping some. In the table there are roughly 140,000 clones, about 80% of which are singletons. The specimen was PBMCs. The receptors stem from a woman aged 55-75 years in good health and CMV-seropositive.

The V and J genes are TRBV6-5 and TRBJ2-1; a possible D gene is TRBD1 (5 bases). Germline V gene sequence: CDR1 MNHEY, CDR2 SVGAGI. The V end was cut by 6 bases, the J end by 3 bases, with 9 bases between. This CDR3 region has 13 residues. CDR3 region: CASRGAIYNEQFF. In DNA form, the CDR3 reads TGTGCCAGCAGAGGGGCGATCTACAATGAGCAGTTCTTC.

This clone has a single count. This chain joins TRBV28 and TRBJ1-3; D possibly corresponds to TRBD1 (6 bases). CDR1 and CDR2 from the germline V gene are MDHEN and SYDVKM. The ends were cut back, 5 bases at V and 1 base at J, with 12 bases in the middle. The length of the CDR3 is 15 residues. The CDR3: CASSRQARSGNTIYF. The CDR3 DNA is TGTGCCAGCAGTAGACAGGCGCGGTCTGGAAACACCATATATTTT.

V usage is TRBV19 and J usage is TRBJ2-3; 13 bases are shared with TRBD2. V lost 5 bases and J lost 1; bases outside the gene matches: 9. Per the germline V gene, CDR1 is LNHDA and CDR2 is SQIVND (reference sequence). The CDR3 runs 18 residues. CDR3 loop: CASSRTSGSLGGTDTQYF. CDR3 in DNA: TGTGCCAGTAGTCGGACTAGCGGGAGCCTGGGGGGCACAGATACGCAGTATTTT.

This chain uses TRBV6-5 with TRBJ1-2; D may be TRBD1 (5 bases). CDR3 length: 13 residues. Between the trimmed V and J ends, which lost 7 bases and 8 bases, there was a span of 17 bases. From germline, CDR1 is MNHEY and CDR2 SVGAGI. CDR3 in DNA: TGTGCCAGCACCCCGGGGGGAGACGACGGCTACACCTTC. It is translated as CASTPGGDDGYTF.

The chain has TRBV19 and TRBJ2-3, with D possibly matching TRBD1 (6 bases). The CDR3 loop spans 13 amino acids. Between the trimmed V and J ends, which lost 4 bases and 5 bases, there was a span of 10 bases. CDR1 is LNHDA and CDR2 is SQIVND in the germline V gene (reference sequence). The CDR3 bases are TGTGCCAGTAGTACTCAGACAGGAGATACGCAGTATTTT. Its protein product is CASSTQTGDTQYF.

The chain has TRBV25-1 and TRBJ2-5, with TRBD1 identical over 9 bases. The DNA end is a closer match to TRBJ2-7, so the J assignment may be wrong. Germline CDR1 MGHDK, CDR2 SYGVNS. The CDR3 covers 16 residues. CDR3 residues: CASMGGGTGRAYEQYF. The CDR3 coding sequence is TGTGCCAGCATGGGAGGGGGGACAGGGAGAGCCTACGAGCAGTACTTC.

The chain joins TRBV29-1 to TRBJ1-1; no definite D call. The CDR3 is made up of 11 amino acids. Germline loops: CDR1 SQVTM, CDR2 ANQGSEA. V lost 5 bases to trimming and J lost 1 base, with 5 bases between them. The CDR3 DNA reads TGCAGCGTTCTTAGGAACACTGAAGCTTTCTTT. Residues: CSVLRNTEAFF.

The genes are TRBV5-4 and TRBJ2-1; a possible D gene is TRBD1 (5 bases). Per germline, CDR1 SGHNT and CDR2 YYREEE (reference sequence). Deletions cut 4 bases from V and 6 bases from J, with 11 bases between. CDR3 size: 13 residues. The CDR3 loop reads CASSNRSVNEQFF. The CDR3 nucleotides read TGTGCCAGCAGCAACAGGTCAGTCAATGAGCAGTTCTTC.

The J gene is TRBJ2-7, the V gene TRBV28, with 7 bases fitting TRBD1. Germline V gene sequence: CDR1 MDHEN, CDR2 SYDVKM. V gave up 10 bases and J gave up 3 bases; unmatched junction bases: 15. This CDR3 has 15 amino acids. The DNA of the CDR3 is TGTGCCACCTCACCGACAGGGCAAAAAAACTACGAGCAGTACTTC. It codes for CATSPTGQKNYEQYF.

This clone was counted once. The rearrangement joins TRBV5-8 to TRBJ1-3; 7 bases agree with TRBD1. The germline CDR1 and CDR2 sequences are SGHTS and YDEGEE. The CDR3 loop spans 15 amino acids. Trimming cost V 2 bases and J 0 bases; bases outside gene matches: 2. The DNA of the CDR3 is TGTGCCAGCAGCTTATACAGGGGCTCTGGAAACACCATATATTTT. This encodes CASSLYRGSGNTIYF.

The chain couples TRBV10-3 to TRBJ1-1; TRBD1 matches at 8 bases. CDR3 length: 15 amino acids. Germline CDR1 is ENHRY and CDR2 is SYGVKD. The J segment lost 8 bases and the V segment lost 1 base, leaving 9 bases of the junction unmatched. The CDR3 DNA is TGTGCCATCAGTGAGTTTCGGACAGGGACGCAAGAAGCTTTCTTT. It yields the protein CAISEFRTGTQEAFF.

The chain employs TRBV27 and TRBJ1-2; weak D call: TRBD1 (5 bases). The ends were cut back, 2 bases at V and 4 bases at J, with 14 bases in the middle. The CDR3 sequence is 15 residues long. Germline V gene lookup returns CDR1 MNHEY and CDR2 SMNVEV (reference sequence). Here the CDR3 DNA reads TGTGCCAGCAGTTTAAGGGGCCCCAACGGCTATGGCTACACCTTC. Its translation: CASSLRGPNGYGYTF.

The chain has TRBV14 and TRBJ1-1, with D perhaps matching TRBD1 (6 bases). The germline V gene encodes CDR1 SGHDN and CDR2 FVKESK. The CDR3 extends over 13 amino acids. Trimming shortened V by 4 bases and J by 10 bases, and 16 bases separated the two germline ends. The CDR3 is CASSRTGTSIAFF. The CDR3 nucleotides read TGTGCCAGCAGCCGAACAGGGACCTCGATAGCTTTCTTT.

The chain has TRBV7-2 and TRBJ2-3; TRBD2 matches 7 bases. With V trimmed by 8 bases and J by 7 bases, 3 bases remained unmatched. CDR1 and CDR2 (germline): SGHTA, FQGNSA. The CDR3 totals 11 residues. The chain's CDR3 is CASGSGNTQYF. DNA for the CDR3: TGTGCCAGCGGGAGCGGGAATACGCAGTATTTT.

The rearrangement joins TRBV19 to TRBJ1-2; 11 bases are shared with TRBD1. This CDR3 contains 15 residues. CDR1 and CDR2 from the germline V gene are LNHDA and SQIVND (reference sequence). V lost 4 bases, J lost 3 bases, and 4 bases stayed unmatched. Written as DNA, the CDR3 is TGTGCCAGTAGTAGGGGACAGGGGGAACACTATGGCTACACCTTC. Protein sequence: CASSRGQGEHYGYTF.

This chain links TRBV6-5 with TRBJ1-1, with D possibly being TRBD1 (5 bases). CDR1 and CDR2 from the germline V gene are MNHEY and SVGAGI. The CDR3 is 11 residues long. Trimming left V 5 bases short and J 11 bases short, with 12 bases between. The CDR3: CASSQGAKAFF. CDR3 nucleotides: TGTGCCAGCAGTCAGGGCGCCAAGGCTTTCTTT.

This clone showed up just once. The chain recombines TRBV20-1 with TRBJ2-1; a weak D match, TRBD2 (5 bases). V was clipped by 5 bases and J by 8 bases, with 10 bases between them. From germline, CDR1 is DFQATT and CDR2 SNEGSKA (reference sequence). This CDR3 comprises 11 residues. CDR3 protein: CSAGGVDEQFF. The CDR3 nucleotides are TGCAGTGCTGGAGGAGTCGATGAGCAGTTCTTC.

This chain joins TRBV5-4 and TRBJ2-7; 8 bases align to TRBD2. Trimming cost V 1 base and J 0 bases; bases outside gene matches: 6. Germline CDR1 SGHNT, CDR2 YYREEE (reference sequence). The CDR3 length is 16 residues. The CDR3 coding sequence is TGTGCCAGCAGCTTGCGTCCTAGCGGGTCCTCCTACGAGCAGTACTTC. This encodes CASSLRPSGSSYEQYF.

The gene calls are TRBV29-1 and TRBJ1-2, with unresolved D. The germline gives CDR1 SQVTM, CDR2 ANQGSEA. With 3 bases removed from V and 4 bases from J, the gap between germline ends came to 6 bases. This CDR3 is 11 amino acids long. The CDR3 loop reads CSVDSGYGYTF. The DNA for the CDR3 is TGCAGCGTTGACAGTGGCTATGGCTACACCTTC. The full variable domain, in which reference TRBV29-1 and TRBJ1-2 provide the parts outside the CDR3, is SAVISQKPSRDICQRGTSLTIQCQVDSQVTMMFWYRQQPGQSLTLIATANQGSEATYESGFVIDKFPISRPNLTFSTLTVSNMSPEDSSIYLCSVDSGYGYTFGSGTRLTVV.

The V and J genes are TRBV5-6 and TRBJ2-5, with 7 nucleotides matching TRBD2. The CDR3 is 14 residues long. The J segment lost 7 bases and the V segment lost 1 base, leaving 7 bases of the junction unmatched. Germline V gene lookup returns CDR1 SGHDT and CDR2 YYEEEE. The CDR3 coding sequence is TGTGCCAGCAGCTTGACCTCGGGGGGTCGGACCCAGTACTTC. The encoded protein is CASSLTSGGRTQYF.

This clone was seen more than once but under ten times. The V gene is TRBV5-1, the J gene TRBJ1-2, with 10 bases that match TRBD1. In germline, CDR1 is SGHRS, CDR2 YFSETQ. With 4 bases clipped from V and 0 bases from J, the junction kept 9 bases outside the gene matches. CDR3 length: 17 residues. The CDR3 spells CASSRAGTGEANYGYTF. The DNA of the CDR3 is TGCGCCAGCAGCCGAGCCGGGACAGGGGAAGCTAACTATGGCTACACCTTC. Based on the CDR3 plus reference TRBV5-1 and TRBJ1-2, the full variable domain is KAGVTQTPRYLIKTRGQQVTLSCSPISGHRSVSWYQQTPGQGLQFLFEYFSETQRNKGNFPGRFSGRQFSNSRSEMNVSTLELGDSALYLCASSRAGTGEANYGYTFGSGTRLTVV.

This clone occurred once. V gene TRBV7-3 combines with J gene TRBJ1-1; 12 nucleotides align to TRBD1. This CDR3 is built from 14 residues. The V segment lost 5 bases and the J segment 11 bases; nucleotides outside the gene matches: 9. In germline, CDR1 is SGHTA, CDR2 FQGTGA. The CDR3 spells CASSPSGQGARAFF. In DNA, the CDR3 is TGTGCCAGCAGCCCCTCGGGACAGGGGGCGCGGGCTTTCTTT.

This clone showed up just once. The J gene is TRBJ1-1, the V gene TRBV27; weak D call: TRBD1 (5 bases). V was pared by 4 bases and J by 11 bases, with 20 bases between. The germline CDR1 and CDR2 sequences are MNHEY and SMNVEV (reference sequence). The CDR3 is 14 amino acids. The CDR3 loop is CASSSYSDRGGAFF. CDR3 DNA: TGTGCCAGCAGTTCCTACTCTGACCGGGGGGGGGCTTTCTTT.

The gene calls are TRBV30 and TRBJ2-7; 9 bases match TRBD1. The CDR3 length is 15 residues. Germline V lookup: CDR1 GTSNPN, CDR2 SVGIG (reference sequence). J gave up 2 bases and V 3 bases, and 8 bases lay outside the gene matches. CDR3 nucleotides: TGTGCCTGGAGGACCCCCGGGACAGGGACCTACGAGCAGTACTTC. Translating gives CAWRTPGTGTYEQYF.

In this sample, this clone turned up a few times. The chain employs TRBV4-1 and TRBJ1-1; D unresolved. Germline V CDR1 and CDR2: MGHRA, YSYEKL. This CDR3 is 16 amino acids long. V lost 0 bases to trimming and J lost 0 bases, with 11 bases between them. The CDR3 sequence is CASSQDMAVMNTEAFF. The CDR3 coding sequence is TGCGCCAGCAGCCAAGATATGGCAGTAATGAACACTGAAGCTTTCTTT.

J is TRBJ2-3 and V is TRBV2, with D perhaps matching TRBD1 (5 bases). This CDR3 is 19 amino acids long. Trimming took off 8 bases at V and 2 bases at J, with 29 bases between the two ends. CDR1 SNHLY and CDR2 FYNNEI come from the germline V gene. CDR3 bases: TGTGCCAGCGGCCGTACAGCAGGGTTGGGGTACACGGACACAGATACGCAGTATTTT. This codes for CASGRTAGLGYTDTDTQYF.

This clone has only a few counts. CDR3 region: CASSLNDRVADTQYF. CDR3 coding DNA: TGTGCCAGTAGTCTTAATGACAGGGTGGCAGATACGCAGTATTTT. The chain links TRBV19 to TRBJ2-3, with 7 positions matching TRBD1. The CDR3 covers 15 residues. Germline values: CDR1 LNHDA, CDR2 SQIVND (reference sequence). The V segment lost 5 bases and the J segment 4 bases; nucleotides outside the gene matches: 9.

This clone was found once. The rearrangement uses TRBV12-5 and TRBJ2-4; D is possibly TRBD2 (7 bases). CDR1 LGHNT and CDR2 FRNRAP come from the germline V gene. The length of the CDR3 is 23 residues. The V end was cut by 5 bases, the J end by 0 bases, with 35 bases between. Here the CDR3 DNA reads TGTGCTAGTGGTCCAGCCCACTCTAATCCAGGGGAGGGGGGGTCTTTAGCCAAAAACATTCAGTACTTC. It is translated as CASGPAHSNPGEGGSLAKNIQYF. Looking up the rest from reference TRBV12-5 and TRBJ2-4 gives the full variable domain: DARVTQTPRHKVTEMGQEVTMRCQPILGHNTVFWYRQTMMQGLELLAYFRNRAPLDDSGMPKDRFSAEMPDATLATLKIQPSEPRDSAVYFCASGPAHSNPGEGGSLAKNIQYFGAGTRLSVL.

The chain combines TRBV9 with TRBJ2-5, with D tentatively TRBD2 (5 bases). V lost 0 bases and J 2 bases, leaving 8 bases between the germline ends. The germline V gene encodes CDR1 SGDLS and CDR2 YYNGEE. The CDR3 has 14 amino acids. CDR3 DNA: TGTGCCAGCAGCGTAGTAAGCGGTCAAGAGACCCAGTACTTC. Translation gives CASSVVSGQETQYF.

The chain has TRBV28 and TRBJ2-3; 10 nucleotides match TRBD2. Trimming took 1 base from V and 0 from J; bases not matched to a gene: 1. Germline V gene lookup returns CDR1 MDHEN and CDR2 SYDVKM. CDR3 length: 16 amino acids. CDR3 sequence (DNA): TGTGCCAGCAGTTTATTGACTAGCGGGAGCACAGATACGCAGTATTTT. It encodes CASSLLTSGSTDTQYF.